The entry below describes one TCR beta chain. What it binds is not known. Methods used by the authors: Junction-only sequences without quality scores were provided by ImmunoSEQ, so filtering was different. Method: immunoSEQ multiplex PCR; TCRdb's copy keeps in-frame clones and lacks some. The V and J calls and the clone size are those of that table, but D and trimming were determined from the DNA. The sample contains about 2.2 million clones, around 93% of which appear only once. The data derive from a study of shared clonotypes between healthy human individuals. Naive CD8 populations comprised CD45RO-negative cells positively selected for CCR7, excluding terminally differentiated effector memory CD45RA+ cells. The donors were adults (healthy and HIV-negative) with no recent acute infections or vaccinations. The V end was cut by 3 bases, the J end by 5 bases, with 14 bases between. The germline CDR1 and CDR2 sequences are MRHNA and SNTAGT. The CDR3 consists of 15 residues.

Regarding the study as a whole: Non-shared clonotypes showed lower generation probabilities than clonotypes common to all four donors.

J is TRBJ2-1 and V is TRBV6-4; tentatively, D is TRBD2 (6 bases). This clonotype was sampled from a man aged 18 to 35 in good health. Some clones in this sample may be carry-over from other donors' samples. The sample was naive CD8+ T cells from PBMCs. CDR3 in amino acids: CASSEGDWAHNEQFF. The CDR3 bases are TGTGCCAGCAGTGAGGGGGACTGGGCTCACAATGAGCAGTTCTTC.